What follows describes a single T cell receptor (beta chain). cDNA molecules carried unique molecular identifiers, and template switching added a universal primer site. TCRdb re-analysed the 5' RACE reads in MiXCR, keeping a single row per CDR3 protein. The sample has under 1 million distinct CDR3 sequences; roughly an eighth are singletons. V lost 8 bases, J lost 9 bases, and 17 bases lay in between. The germline V gene has CDR1 MNHEY and CDR2 SMNVEV (reference sequence). CDR3 length equals 14 residues. The data derive from a study of identical twins. No donor was unhealthy or non-Caucasian. Another study also made use of these data, one on yellow fever vaccine responses in identical twins.

The sequencing input was PBMCs. The clonotype was recovered from a woman under 30 in good health. The rearrangement links TRBV27 to TRBJ1-6, with a tentative D call TRBD1 (5 bases). The CDR3 here is CASRPDTVSSPLHF. The CDR3 DNA sequence: TGTGCCAGCCGTCCGGACACCGTATCTTCACCCCTCCACTTT.